What follows are 29 T cell receptor beta chains derived from one specimen sequenced in a study of cytomegalovirus exposure and HLA in healthy donors. Use of 60 Vbeta and 13 Jbeta primers characterized the PCR. Sequencing was performed with immunoSEQ multiplex PCR; in TCRdb, only in-frame clones are kept and a portion is missing. In all, the sample yields about 41,000 clones. Source material: PBMCs. These receptor sequences come from a man aged 25 to 45 in good health and CMV-seronegative.

The chain links TRBV5-4 to TRBJ2-1; D unclear. Germline V gene lookup returns CDR1 SGHNT and CDR2 YYREEE (reference sequence). The CDR3 has 16 residues. Between the trimmed V and J ends, which lost 0 bases and 1 base, there was a span of 11 bases. Written as DNA, the CDR3 is TGTGCCAGCAGCTTGGATCCTCTGACATCCTACAATGAGCAGTTCTTC. Translation: CASSLDPLTSYNEQFF.

The chain has TRBV6-5 and TRBJ1-2; 8 bases agree with TRBD1. After removal of 0 bases from V and 3 bases from J, the junction contained 3 bases not matched to a gene. This CDR3 has 15 residues. Germline V gene sequence: CDR1 MNHEY, CDR2 SVGAGI. The CDR3 DNA reads as TGTGCCAGCAGTTACTCAGCAGGGGGCGACTATGGCTACACCTTC. Translation: CASSYSAGGDYGYTF.

This chain links TRBV7-9 with TRBJ1-2, with 10 nucleotides matching TRBD1. The CDR3 runs to 18 residues. CDR1 is SEHNR, CDR2 FQNEAQ, per germline (reference sequence). V lost 5 bases to trimming and J lost 3 bases; unmatched junction nucleotides: 15. Here the CDR3 reads CASSPGLGQGLVDYGYTF. CDR3 DNA: TGTGCCAGCAGCCCCGGATTGGGACAGGGGCTTGTCGACTATGGCTACACCTTC.

The chain combines TRBV7-8 with TRBJ2-1, with 10 bases identical to TRBD2. J was trimmed by 0 bases and V by 4 bases; bases with no gene match: 6. Germline V CDR1 and CDR2: SGHVS, FQNEAQ. The CDR3 covers 17 residues. Here the CDR3 DNA reads TGTGCCAGCAGCTATCAGCTAGCGGGGGACTCCTACAATGAGCAGTTCTTC. Translation gives CASSYQLAGDSYNEQFF.

V and J are TRBV29-1 and TRBJ2-7; TRBD2 might be the D (5 bases). This CDR3 spans 13 amino acids. Trimming pared 7 bases from V and 0 bases from J, leaving 13 bases between. From germline, CDR1 is SQVTM and CDR2 ANQGSEA. The CDR3 loop is CSATRENSYEQYF. DNA for the CDR3: TGCAGCGCAACTAGGGAGAACTCCTACGAGCAGTACTTC.

The chain carries TRBV30 and TRBJ2-3; TRBD2 matches at 10 bases. V was pared by 0 bases and J by 5 bases, with 5 bases of the junction left unmatched. The CDR3 extends over 15 amino acids. The germline gives CDR1 GTSNPN, CDR2 SVGIG (reference sequence). As DNA, the CDR3 is TGTGCCTGGAGTGTAGCGGGAGGGCGGGTAGATACGCAGTATTTT. Amino acid sequence: CAWSVAGGRVDTQYF.

The chain links TRBV6-1 to TRBJ1-5; D uncertain. The CDR3 runs to 13 residues. V was trimmed by 7 bases and J by 6 bases, leaving 13 bases between them. The germline CDR1 and CDR2 sequences are MNHNS and SASEGT. The CDR3 sequence: CASTERERQPQHF. The CDR3 DNA sequence: TGTGCCAGCACAGAAAGGGAGCGTCAGCCCCAGCATTTT.

The gene calls are TRBV10-3 and TRBJ1-2; TRBD1 aligns across 10 bases. CDR3 length equals 14 residues. Germline CDR1 and CDR2: ENHRY and SYGVKD. J was trimmed by 6 bases and V by 6 bases; bases with no gene match: 7. The DNA for the CDR3 is TGTGCCATCAGCATGGACAGGGGGATAGATGGCTACACCTTC. Translating gives CAISMDRGIDGYTF.

The chain is built from TRBV5-1 and TRBJ2-7, with D unresolved. The CDR3 length is 13 residues. In germline, CDR1 is SGHRS, CDR2 YFSETQ. The ends were cut back, 0 bases at V and 7 bases at J, with 11 bases in the middle. CDR3: CASSLVGVREQYF. The CDR3 bases are TGCGCCAGCAGCTTGGTCGGCGTGCGGGAGCAGTACTTC.

The rearrangement joins TRBV6-5 to TRBJ2-7; tentative D call: TRBD2 (6 bases). The CDR3 runs to 14 residues. CDR1 and CDR2 (germline): MNHEY, SVGAGI. V lost 7 bases, J lost 2 bases, and 15 bases lay in between. Here the CDR3 reads CASNIAGSTYEQYF. In nucleotides, the CDR3 is TGTGCCAGCAACATTGCGGGGTCAACCTACGAGCAGTACTTC.

The chain combines TRBV9 with TRBJ2-7; 15 nucleotides align to TRBD2. This CDR3 has 15 residues. Trimming cost V 3 bases and J 6 bases; bases outside gene matches: 4. The germline V gene encodes CDR1 SGDLS and CDR2 YYNGEE. CDR3 DNA: TGTGCCAGCAGCGCCGGACTAGCGGGAGGGGTCGAGCAGTACTTC. Protein sequence: CASSAGLAGGVEQYF.

This sequence joins TRBV2 and TRBJ1-5; no firm D call. Trimming stripped 3 bases from V and 5 bases from J, with 8 bases between. Germline V gene lookup returns CDR1 SNHLY and CDR2 FYNNEI. The CDR3 spans 13 residues. The CDR3 sequence: CASSDPYDQPQHF. In DNA form, the CDR3 reads TGTGCCAGCAGTGACCCCTATGATCAGCCCCAGCATTTT.

The rearrangement uses TRBV5-6 and TRBJ2-5, with 9 bases aligning to TRBD2. The CDR3 contains 17 residues. V was clipped by 4 bases and J by 7 bases; unmatched bases: 17. CDR1 SGHDT and CDR2 YYEEEE come from the germline V gene. CDR3 loop: CASSGDSSGTLQTTQYF. The CDR3 DNA reads as TGTGCCAGCAGCGGGGACTCTAGCGGGACGCTTCAAACGACCCAGTACTTC.

On this clone: Germline is not matched at one junction end, which may reflect a read error. J is TRBJ2-7 and V is TRBV19, with D uncertain. CDR1 and CDR2 from the germline V gene are LNHDA and SQIVND (reference sequence). The CDR3 totals 11 residues. Here the CDR3 DNA reads TGTGTCAGTAGGCAGGCCGGCGAGCAGTACTTC. Its protein product is CVSRQAGEQYF.

The genes are TRBV6-5 and TRBJ2-2; D possibly corresponds to TRBD2 (5 bases). Germline V gives CDR1 MNHEY, CDR2 SVGAGI. This CDR3 is built from 13 residues. V gave up 6 bases and J gave up 5 bases, with 10 bases separating them. This CDR3 is CASSPLETGELFF. The CDR3 nucleotides are TGTGCCAGCAGCCCACTAGAGACCGGGGAGCTGTTTTTT.

The V call is TRBV6-5, the J call TRBJ2-7, with D unresolved. There are 14 residues in the CDR3. The germline V gene has CDR1 MNHEY and CDR2 SVGAGI. Deletions cut 10 bases from V and 5 bases from J, with 21 bases between. The CDR3 nucleotides read TGTGCCACCGCGCGCGGAGCGCCTACGGACGAGCAGTACTTC. Translating it yields CATARGAPTDEQYF.

V gene TRBV19 combines with J gene TRBJ1-2, with D possibly being TRBD1 (6 bases). Germline V gene data show CDR1 as LNHDA and CDR2 as SQIVND (reference sequence). CDR3 length: 12 residues. V lost 4 bases, J lost 6 bases, and 9 bases lay in between. The CDR3 DNA sequence: TGTGCCAGTAGTAACAGGGCAGATGGCTACACCTTC. Protein sequence: CASSNRADGYTF.

CDR3: CASSWGREQETQYF. Written as DNA, the CDR3 is TGCGCCAGCAGCTGGGGGCGGGAGCAAGAGACCCAGTACTTC. The chain couples TRBV5-1 to TRBJ2-5; D is perhaps TRBD2 (7 bases). V was cut by 3 bases and J by 2 bases, with 11 bases left in between. Germline-derived CDR1 and CDR2 are SGHRS and YFSETQ. This CDR3 contains 14 residues.

The chain uses TRBV6-6 and TRBJ2-3; D might be TRBD2 (6 bases). CDR3 size: 16 residues. CDR1 is MNHNY and CDR2 is SVGAGI in the germline V gene (reference sequence). V was shortened by 6 bases and J by 0 bases, with 16 bases between the two germline ends. The CDR3 DNA reads as TGTGCCAGCAGCCCTCGGGGGTCATCCAGCACAGATACGCAGTATTTT. This codes for CASSPRGSSSTDTQYF.

The CDR3 reads CASSFGERYTEAFF. CDR3 DNA: TGTGCCAGCAGCTTCGGGGAAAGATACACTGAAGCTTTCTTT. V is TRBV7-9 and J is TRBJ1-1; D remains ambiguous. The CDR3 has 14 residues. Trimming removed 3 bases at V and 3 bases at J, with 11 bases between. Looked up from germline, CDR1 is SEHNR and CDR2 is FQNEAQ (reference sequence).

CDR3: CASGLVDGDYGYTF. The CDR3 DNA reads as TGTGCTAGTGGTTTGGTCGACGGGGACTATGGCTACACCTTC. The V gene is TRBV12-5, the J gene TRBJ1-2; no reliable D call. The CDR3 runs to 14 residues. The germline CDR1 and CDR2 sequences are LGHNT and FRNRAP. The V gene lost 0 bases and the J gene lost 3 bases, with 8 bases spanning the gap. The complete variable domain, with remaining parts taken from reference TRBV12-5 and TRBJ1-2, reads DARVTQTPRHKVTEMGQEVTMRCQPILGHNTVFWYRQTMMQGLELLAYFRNRAPLDDSGMPKDRFSAEMPDATLATLKIQPSEPRDSAVYFCASGLVDGDYGYTFGSGTRLTVV.

In regard to this clone: Its ends do not fully match the called genes, so a read error is possible. The CDR3 DNA sequence: TGCAGCGTTCCCCTAGCGGGGGTCACAGATAAGCAGTATTTT. Residues: CSVPLAGVTDKQYF. V usage is TRBV29-1 and J usage is TRBJ2-3, with 10 bases matching TRBD2. Germline CDR1 is SQVTM and CDR2 is ANQGSEA. The CDR3 loop spans 14 amino acids.

This chain links TRBV5-1 with TRBJ1-3; tentatively, D is TRBD1 (5 bases). Germline lookup yields CDR1 SGHRS and CDR2 YFSETQ. Deletions cut 7 bases from V and 0 bases from J, with 17 bases between. The CDR3 has 16 amino acids. CDR3 residues: CASHAGDPSSGNTIYF. DNA for the CDR3: TGCGCCAGCCACGCGGGGGACCCCAGCTCTGGAAACACCATATATTTT. Full variable domain (remainder filled in from reference TRBV5-1 and TRBJ1-3): KAGVTQTPRYLIKTRGQQVTLSCSPISGHRSVSWYQQTPGQGLQFLFEYFSETQRNKGNFPGRFSGRQFSNSRSEMNVSTLELGDSALYLCASHAGDPSSGNTIYFGEGSWLTVV.

This rearrangement joins TRBV25-1 to TRBJ1-2; TRBD1 aligns across 7 bases. This CDR3 is built from 12 residues. J was trimmed by 8 bases and V by 4 bases; bases with no gene match: 4. Germline loops: CDR1 MGHDK, CDR2 SYGVNS. CDR3 protein: CASSGHRGGYTF. CDR3 in DNA: TGTGCCAGCAGTGGCCACAGGGGCGGCTACACCTTC.

The chain recombines TRBV11-2 with TRBJ2-5; the match to TRBD2 covers 7 bases. The CDR3 runs 15 residues. Germline V lookup: CDR1 SGHAT, CDR2 FQNNGV. J lost 2 bases, V lost 3 bases, and 6 bases had no gene match. The CDR3 DNA reads as TGTGCCAGCAGCTTGGGAGGGAGGGCGCAAGAGACCCAGTACTTC. This encodes CASSLGGRAQETQYF.

This chain uses TRBV7-2 with TRBJ2-3, with 12 positions matching TRBD2. CDR1 and CDR2 from the germline V gene are SGHTA and FQGNSA. The CDR3 runs to 17 residues. The V segment lost 1 base and the J segment 2 bases; nucleotides outside the gene matches: 4. In DNA form, the CDR3 reads TGTGCCAGCAGCTTAGGCCTAGCGGGGGGGTCCACAGATACGCAGTATTTT. Protein product: CASSLGLAGGSTDTQYF.

The V and J genes are TRBV4-2 and TRBJ2-3, with D tentatively TRBD1 (6 bases). V dropped 4 bases and J dropped 2 bases, with 10 bases sitting between them. CDR1 and CDR2 (germline): LGHNA, YNFKEQ. The CDR3 contains 14 residues. The CDR3 bases are TGTGCCAGCAGCCGAGGGGGAGACACAGATACGCAGTATTTT. As protein: CASSRGGDTDTQYF.

The V gene is TRBV6-1, the J gene TRBJ2-5, with D perhaps matching TRBD2 (6 bases). CDR1 is MNHNS and CDR2 is SASEGT in the germline V gene. Trimming shortened V by 2 bases and J by 3 bases, and 13 bases separated the two germline ends. This CDR3 has 15 residues. The CDR3 nucleotides are TGTGCCAGCAGTGAAACCTTCCGCGGGGAAGAGACCCAGTACTTC. Its protein product is CASSETFRGEETQYF.

The rearrangement links TRBV7-8 to TRBJ2-3; perhaps TRBD2 as D (6 bases). The CDR3 loop spans 15 amino acids. V shed 4 bases and J shed 5 bases, with 16 bases lying between them. Germline V lookup: CDR1 SGHVS, CDR2 FQNEAQ. This CDR3 reads CASSWVAVAEDTQYF. For the CDR3, the DNA is TGTGCCAGCAGCTGGGTAGCGGTAGCGGAAGATACGCAGTATTTT.